Each of the 6 T cell receptor beta chains below was sequenced from the same sample in a study of T-cell memory formation after mild COVID-19. One entry per CDR3 protein, called by TCRdb with MiXCR from the 5' RACE reads. The sample shows over 400,000 distinct CDR3 sequences, more than 20% of them seen only once. Sequences were obtained from PBMCs or a T cell subset sorted from them (not recorded which). Source of these receptors: an adult woman who had mild COVID-19 (a few samples of this study predate the infection). Cell type and time point are not known.

This chain uses TRBV20-1 with TRBJ2-7; TRBD2 aligns across 15 bases. Per the germline V gene, CDR1 is DFQATT and CDR2 is SNEGSKA (reference sequence). The CDR3 consists of 18 residues. The ends lost 5 bases at V and 2 bases at J; junction bases unmatched: 13. The CDR3: CSALGTSGRSTATYEQYF. The CDR3 DNA is TGCAGTGCTCTAGGGACTAGCGGGAGGTCAACGGCTACCTACGAGCAGTACTTC.

This chain links TRBV7-9 with TRBJ2-3; 12 bases map to TRBD2. This CDR3 region has 20 residues. The V gene end was trimmed by 1 base and the J gene end by 3 bases; junction bases not matched to a gene: 14. Germline V gene sequence: CDR1 SEHNR, CDR2 FQNEAQ (reference sequence). CDR3 in amino acids: CASSLGLTSGSSGGTDTQYF. The CDR3 coding sequence is TGTGCCAGCAGCTTAGGACTGACTAGCGGGAGTTCTGGCGGTACAGATACGCAGTATTTT.

The chain is built from TRBV18 and TRBJ1-1; unclear D gene. V lost 5 bases to trimming and J lost 1 base, with 8 bases between them. The CDR3 is 13 residues long. The germline V gene encodes CDR1 KGHSH and CDR2 LQKENI. The CDR3: CASSARQNTEAFF. CDR3 nucleotide sequence: TGTGCCAGCTCAGCTCGACAGAACACTGAAGCTTTCTTT.

The rearrangement joins TRBV29-1 to TRBJ2-7; TRBD1 might be the D (5 bases). Trimming pared 5 bases from V and 2 bases from J, leaving 16 bases between. The CDR3 length is 14 residues. The V gene's germline CDR1 is SQVTM and CDR2 ANQGSEA. CDR3 coding DNA: TGCAGCGTTTTAGATGCCATGGGGCCCTACGAGCAGTACTTC. Amino acid sequence: CSVLDAMGPYEQYF.

This rearrangement joins TRBV7-6 to TRBJ2-1; 7 bases fit TRBD1. This CDR3 region has 14 residues. Germline V gene data show CDR1 as SGHVS and CDR2 as FNYEAQ. The V and J ends lost 2 bases and 6 bases, in that order; junction bases with no gene match: 4. The CDR3 DNA is TGTGCCAGCAGCTTACCGACAGGGTTCAATGAGCAGTTCTTC. This sequence encodes CASSLPTGFNEQFF. Combining the CDR3 with reference TRBV7-6 and TRBJ2-1 gives the whole variable domain GAGVSQSPRYKVTKRGQDVALRCDPISGHVSLYWYRQALGQGPEFLTYFNYEAQQDKSGLPNDRFSAERPEGSISTLTIQRTEQRDSAMYRCASSLPTGFNEQFFGPGTRLTVL.

This clonotype occurred a few times. The V gene is TRBV27, the J gene TRBJ2-7, with a tentative D call TRBD2 (5 bases). V lost 5 bases to trimming and J lost 1 base, with 18 bases between them. From germline, CDR1 is MNHEY and CDR2 SMNVEV (reference sequence). The CDR3 sequence is 16 residues long. CDR3 sequence reads: CASSGLKGAGSYEQYF. CDR3 sequence (DNA): TGTGCCAGCAGTGGCTTGAAGGGAGCCGGTTCCTACGAGCAGTACTTC.